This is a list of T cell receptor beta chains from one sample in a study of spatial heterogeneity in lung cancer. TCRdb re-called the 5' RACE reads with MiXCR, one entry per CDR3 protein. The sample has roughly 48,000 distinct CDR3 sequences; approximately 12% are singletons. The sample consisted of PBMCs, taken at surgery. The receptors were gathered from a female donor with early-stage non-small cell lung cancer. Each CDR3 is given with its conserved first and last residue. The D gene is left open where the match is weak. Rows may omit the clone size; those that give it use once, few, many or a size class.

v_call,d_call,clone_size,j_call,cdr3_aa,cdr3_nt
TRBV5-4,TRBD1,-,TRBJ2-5,CASSFAVTGGRETQYF,TGTGCCAGCAGTTTTGCGGTGACAGGGGGCCGAGAGACCCAGTACTTC
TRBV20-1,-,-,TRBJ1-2,CSASLTGNYGYTF,TGCAGTGCTAGCTTAACAGGGAACTATGGCTACACCTTC
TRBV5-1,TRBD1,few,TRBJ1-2,CASSSTAGGGGYTF,TGCGCCAGCAGTTCTACCGCAGGGGGCGGAGGCTACACCTTC
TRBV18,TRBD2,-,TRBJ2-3,CASPRRWTSGVLSTDTQYF,TGTGCCAGCCCCCGACGCTGGACTAGCGGGGTACTTAGCACAGATACGCAGTATTTT
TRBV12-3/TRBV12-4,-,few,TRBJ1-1,CASSLHSLNTEAFF,TGTGCCAGCAGTTTACACAGTTTGAACACTGAAGCTTTCTTT
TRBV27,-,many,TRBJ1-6,CASSPRGGLHAHF,TGTGCCAGCAGTCCTAGGGGCGGGCTTCATGCTCACTTT
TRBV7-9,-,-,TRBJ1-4,CASSSQSGVNEKLFF,TGTGCCAGCAGCTCGCAATCGGGTGTTAATGAAAAACTGTTTTTT
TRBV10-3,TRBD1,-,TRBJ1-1,CAISEMGTGFIEAFF,TGTGCCATCAGTGAGATGGGGACAGGTTTTATTGAAGCTTTCTTT
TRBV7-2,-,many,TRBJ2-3,CASSLDLVQADTQYF,TGTGCCAGCAGCTTAGATCTAGTGCAAGCTGATACGCAGTATTTT
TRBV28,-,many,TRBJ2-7,CATQLTHEQYF,TGTGCCACCCAGCTGACCCACGAGCAGTACTTC